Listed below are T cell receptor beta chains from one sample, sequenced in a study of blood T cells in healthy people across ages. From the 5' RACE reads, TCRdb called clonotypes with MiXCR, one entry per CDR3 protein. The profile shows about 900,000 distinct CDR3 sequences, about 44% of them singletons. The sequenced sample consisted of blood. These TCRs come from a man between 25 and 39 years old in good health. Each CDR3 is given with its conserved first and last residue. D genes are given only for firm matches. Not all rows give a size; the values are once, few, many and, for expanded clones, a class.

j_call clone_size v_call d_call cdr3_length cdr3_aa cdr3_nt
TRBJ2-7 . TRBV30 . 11 CAWSNVYEQYF TGTGCCTGGAGTAACGTCTACGAGCAGTACTTC
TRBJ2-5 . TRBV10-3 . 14 CAISESKAQETQYF TGTGCCATCAGTGAGTCAAAGGCCCAAGAGACCCAGTACTTC
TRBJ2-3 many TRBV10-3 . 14 CAISAEGDTDTQYF TGTGCCATCAGTGCTGAAGGGGACACAGATACGCAGTATTTT
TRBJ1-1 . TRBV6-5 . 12 CASSDGTSRAFF TGTGCCAGCAGCGACGGGACCTCGAGGGCTTTCTTT
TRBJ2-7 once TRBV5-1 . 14 CASSLVIDSYEQYF TGCGCCAGCAGCTTGGTGATCGATTCCTACGAGCAGTACTTC
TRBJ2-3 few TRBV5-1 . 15 CASSSGPISTDTQYF TGCGCCAGCAGCTCGGGACCAATTAGCACAGATACGCAGTATTTT
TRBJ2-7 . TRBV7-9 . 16 CASSSGRSDSRHEQYF TGTGCCAGCAGCTCAGGACGGTCGGACAGCCGCCACGAGCAGTACTTC
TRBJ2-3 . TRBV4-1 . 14 CASSQPGVTDTQYF TGCGCCAGCAGCCAACCAGGGGTCACAGATACGCAGTATTTT
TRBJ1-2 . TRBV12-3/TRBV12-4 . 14 CASSPAGKPYGYTF TGTGCCAGCAGTCCCGCAGGGAAACCCTATGGCTACACCTTC
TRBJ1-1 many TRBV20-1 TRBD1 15 CSARDAGQAGTEAFF TGCAGTGCTAGAGATGCGGGACAGGCGGGAACTGAAGCTTTCTTT
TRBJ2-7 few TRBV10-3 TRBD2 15 CAISERGRSSYEQYF TGTGCCATCAGCGAGCGGGGCAGAAGCTCCTACGAGCAGTACTTC
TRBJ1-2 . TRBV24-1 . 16 CATKSVLGPIPTGYTF TGTGCCACCAAGAGCGTATTGGGGCCAATCCCCACCGGCTACACCTTC
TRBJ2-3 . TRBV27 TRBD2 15 CASSFLAGNTDTQYF TGTGCCAGCAGTTTTCTAGCGGGCAACACAGATACGCAGTATTTT
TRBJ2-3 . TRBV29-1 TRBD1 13 CSADRGTADTQYF TGCAGCGCGGACAGGGGTACCGCAGATACGCAGTATTTT
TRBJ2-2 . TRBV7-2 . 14 CASSFRRGTGELFF TGTGCCAGCAGCTTCCGGAGGGGCACCGGTGAGCTGTTTTTT
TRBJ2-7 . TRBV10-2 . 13 CASSESVFYEQYF TGCGCCAGCAGTGAGTCGGTATTTTACGAGCAGTACTTC